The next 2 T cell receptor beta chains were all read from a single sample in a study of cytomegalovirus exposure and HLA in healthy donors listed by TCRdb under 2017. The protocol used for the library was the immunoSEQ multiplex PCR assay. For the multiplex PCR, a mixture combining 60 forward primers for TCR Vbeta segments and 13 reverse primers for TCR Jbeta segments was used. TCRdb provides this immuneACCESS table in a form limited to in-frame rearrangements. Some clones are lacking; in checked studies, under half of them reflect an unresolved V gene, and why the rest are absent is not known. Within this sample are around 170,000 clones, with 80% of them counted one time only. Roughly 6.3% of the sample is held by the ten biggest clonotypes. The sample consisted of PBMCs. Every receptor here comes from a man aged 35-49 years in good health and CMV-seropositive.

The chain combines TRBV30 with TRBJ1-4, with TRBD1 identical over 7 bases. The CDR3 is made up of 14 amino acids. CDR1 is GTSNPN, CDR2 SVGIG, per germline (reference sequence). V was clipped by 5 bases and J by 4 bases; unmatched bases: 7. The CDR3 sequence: CAWADRAGNEKLFF. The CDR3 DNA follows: TGTGCCTGGGCCGACAGGGCGGGTAATGAAAAACTGTTTTTT.

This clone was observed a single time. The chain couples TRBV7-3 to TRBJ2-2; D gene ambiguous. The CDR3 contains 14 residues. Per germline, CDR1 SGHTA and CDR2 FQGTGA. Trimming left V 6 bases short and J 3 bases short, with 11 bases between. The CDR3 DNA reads TGTGCCAGCAGGACTCGCCGAGACACCGGGGAGCTGTTTTTT. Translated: CASRTRRDTGELFF.